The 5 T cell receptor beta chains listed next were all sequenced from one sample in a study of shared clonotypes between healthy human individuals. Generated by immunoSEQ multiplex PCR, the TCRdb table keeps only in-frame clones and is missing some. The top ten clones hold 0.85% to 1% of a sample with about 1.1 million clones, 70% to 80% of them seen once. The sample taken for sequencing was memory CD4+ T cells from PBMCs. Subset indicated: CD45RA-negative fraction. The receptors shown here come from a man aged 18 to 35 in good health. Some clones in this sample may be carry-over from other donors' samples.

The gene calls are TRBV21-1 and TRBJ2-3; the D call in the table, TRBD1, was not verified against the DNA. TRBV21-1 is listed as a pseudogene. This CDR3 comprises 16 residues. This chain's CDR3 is CASSKATSPSTDTQYF. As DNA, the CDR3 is TGTGCCAGCAGCAAAGCGACAAGCCCCAGCACAGATACGCAGTATTTT.

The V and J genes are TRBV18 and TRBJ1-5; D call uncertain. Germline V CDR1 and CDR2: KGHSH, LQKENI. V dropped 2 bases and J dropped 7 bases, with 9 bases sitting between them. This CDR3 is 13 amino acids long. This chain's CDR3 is CASSPGVGQPQHF. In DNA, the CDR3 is TGTGCCAGCTCACCAGGGGTCGGACAGCCCCAGCATTTT.

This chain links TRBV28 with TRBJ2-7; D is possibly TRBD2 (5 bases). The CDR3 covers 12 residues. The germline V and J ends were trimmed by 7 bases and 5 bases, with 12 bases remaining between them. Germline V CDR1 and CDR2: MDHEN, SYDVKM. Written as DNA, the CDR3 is TGTGCCAGCAAAACTAGTACTAACGAGCAGTACTTC. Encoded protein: CASKTSTNEQYF.

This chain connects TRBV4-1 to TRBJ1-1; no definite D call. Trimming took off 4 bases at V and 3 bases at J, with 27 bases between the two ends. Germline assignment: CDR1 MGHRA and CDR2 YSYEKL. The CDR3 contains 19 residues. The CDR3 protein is CASSPRKIFGPPGDTEAFF. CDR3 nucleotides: TGCGCCAGCAGCCCAAGAAAGATATTCGGACCCCCTGGGGACACTGAAGCTTTCTTT.

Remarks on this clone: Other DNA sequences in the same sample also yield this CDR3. This chain's CDR3 is CASSLETQYF. The CDR3 DNA sequence: TGTGCCAGCAGCTTAGAGACCCAGTACTTC. The J gene is TRBJ2-5, the V gene TRBV7-9; no clear D gene. Germline V gene sequence: CDR1 SEHNR, CDR2 FQNEAQ (reference sequence). The CDR3 is made up of 10 amino acids. Between the trimmed V and J ends, which lost 1 base and 6 bases, there was a span of 0 bases.